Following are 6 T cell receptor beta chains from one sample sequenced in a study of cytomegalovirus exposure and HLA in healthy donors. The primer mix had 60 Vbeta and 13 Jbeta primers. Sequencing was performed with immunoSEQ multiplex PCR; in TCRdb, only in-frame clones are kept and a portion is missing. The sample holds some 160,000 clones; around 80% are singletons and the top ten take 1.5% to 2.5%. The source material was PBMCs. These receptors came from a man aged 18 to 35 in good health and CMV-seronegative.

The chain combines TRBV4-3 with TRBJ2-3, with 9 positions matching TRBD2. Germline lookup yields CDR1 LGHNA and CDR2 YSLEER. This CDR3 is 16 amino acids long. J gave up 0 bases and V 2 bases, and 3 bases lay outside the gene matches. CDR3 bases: TGCGCCAGCAGCCAAAGACTAGCGGAGAGCACAGATACGCAGTATTTT. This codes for CASSQRLAESTDTQYF.

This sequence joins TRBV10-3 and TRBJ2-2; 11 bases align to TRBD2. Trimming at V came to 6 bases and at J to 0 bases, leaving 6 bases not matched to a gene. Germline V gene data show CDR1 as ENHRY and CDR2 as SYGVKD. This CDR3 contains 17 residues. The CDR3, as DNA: TGTGCCATCAGGGGGGGGACTAGCGGATCGAACACCGGGGAGCTGTTTTTT. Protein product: CAIRGGTSGSNTGELFF.

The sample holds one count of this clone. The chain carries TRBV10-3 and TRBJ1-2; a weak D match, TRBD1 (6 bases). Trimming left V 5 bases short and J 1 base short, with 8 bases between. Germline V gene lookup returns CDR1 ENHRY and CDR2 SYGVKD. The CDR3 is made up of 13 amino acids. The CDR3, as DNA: TGTGCCATCAGTCTGGACAGTAACTATGGCTACACCTTC. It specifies CAISLDSNYGYTF.

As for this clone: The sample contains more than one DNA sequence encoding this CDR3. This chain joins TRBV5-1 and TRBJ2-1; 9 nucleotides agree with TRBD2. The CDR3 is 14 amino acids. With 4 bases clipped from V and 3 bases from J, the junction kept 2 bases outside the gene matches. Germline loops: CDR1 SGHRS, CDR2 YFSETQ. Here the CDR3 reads CASSLSGGYNEQFF. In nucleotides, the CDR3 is TGCGCCAGCAGCCTTAGCGGGGGCTACAATGAGCAGTTCTTC. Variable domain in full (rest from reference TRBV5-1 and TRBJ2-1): KAGVTQTPRYLIKTRGQQVTLSCSPISGHRSVSWYQQTPGQGLQFLFEYFSETQRNKGNFPGRFSGRQFSNSRSEMNVSTLELGDSALYLCASSLSGGYNEQFFGPGTRLTVL.

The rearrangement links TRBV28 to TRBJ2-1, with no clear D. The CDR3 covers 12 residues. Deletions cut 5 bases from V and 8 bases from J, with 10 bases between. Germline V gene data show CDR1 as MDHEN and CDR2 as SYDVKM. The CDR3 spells CASSGPLDEQFF. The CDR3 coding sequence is TGTGCCAGCAGTGGCCCGCTGGATGAGCAGTTCTTC.

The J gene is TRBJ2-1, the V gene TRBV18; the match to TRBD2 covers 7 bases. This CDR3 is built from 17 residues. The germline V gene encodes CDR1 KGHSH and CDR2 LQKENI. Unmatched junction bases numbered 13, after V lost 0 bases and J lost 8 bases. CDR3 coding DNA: TGTGCCAGCTCACCACCGGCGACTAGCCCAAGTACCGATGAGCAGTTCTTC. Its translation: CASSPPATSPSTDEQFF. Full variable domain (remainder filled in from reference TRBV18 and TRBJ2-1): NAGVMQNPRHLVRRRGQEARLRCSPMKGHSHVYWYRQLPEEGLKFMVYLQKENIIDESGMPKERFSAEFPKEGPSILRIQQVVRGDSAAYFCASSPPATSPSTDEQFFGPGTRLTVL.